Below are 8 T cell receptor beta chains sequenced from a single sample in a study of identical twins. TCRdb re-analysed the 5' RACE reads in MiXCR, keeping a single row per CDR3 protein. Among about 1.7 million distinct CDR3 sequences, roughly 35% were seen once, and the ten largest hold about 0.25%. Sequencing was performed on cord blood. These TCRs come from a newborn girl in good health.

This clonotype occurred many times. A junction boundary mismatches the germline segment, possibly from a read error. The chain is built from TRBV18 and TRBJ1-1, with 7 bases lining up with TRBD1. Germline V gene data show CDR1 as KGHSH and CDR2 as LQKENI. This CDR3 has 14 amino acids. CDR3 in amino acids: CASSPRQGNTEAFF. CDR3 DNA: TGCGCCAGCAGCCCCCGACAGGGGAACACTGAAGCTTTCTTT.

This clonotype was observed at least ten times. The CDR3 DNA sequence: TGTGCCAGCAGTTTTAAAGGCGAGCAGTACTTC. Protein product: CASSFKGEQYF. The rearrangement joins TRBV12-3 or TRBV12-4 to TRBJ2-5; D not resolved. The J call may be faulty, since TRBJ2-7 better matches the DNA end. The CDR3 sequence is 11 residues long.

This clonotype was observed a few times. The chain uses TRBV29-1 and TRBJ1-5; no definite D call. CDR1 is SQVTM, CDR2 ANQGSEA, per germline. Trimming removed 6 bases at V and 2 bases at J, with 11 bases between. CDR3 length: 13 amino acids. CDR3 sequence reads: CSVSGSGNQPQHF. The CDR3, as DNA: TGCAGCGTATCGGGTTCGGGCAATCAGCCCCAGCATTTT.

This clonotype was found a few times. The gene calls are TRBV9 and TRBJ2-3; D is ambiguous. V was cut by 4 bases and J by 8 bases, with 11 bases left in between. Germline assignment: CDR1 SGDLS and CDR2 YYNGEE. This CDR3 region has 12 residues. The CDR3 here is CASSPDLGTQYF. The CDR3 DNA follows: TGTGCCAGCAGCCCAGATTTGGGTACGCAGTATTTT.

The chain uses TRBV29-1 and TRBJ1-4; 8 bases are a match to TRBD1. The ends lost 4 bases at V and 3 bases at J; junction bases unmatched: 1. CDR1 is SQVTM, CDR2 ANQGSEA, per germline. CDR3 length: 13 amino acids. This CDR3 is CSVGGQANEKLFF. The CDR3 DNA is TGCAGCGTTGGGGGACAGGCTAATGAAAAACTGTTTTTT.

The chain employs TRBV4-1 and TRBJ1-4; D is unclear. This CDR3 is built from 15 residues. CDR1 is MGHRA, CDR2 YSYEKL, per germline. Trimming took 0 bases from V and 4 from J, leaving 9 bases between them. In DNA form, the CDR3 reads TGCGCCAGCAGCCAAGACGGCTCGAATAATGAAAAACTGTTTTTT. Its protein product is CASSQDGSNNEKLFF.

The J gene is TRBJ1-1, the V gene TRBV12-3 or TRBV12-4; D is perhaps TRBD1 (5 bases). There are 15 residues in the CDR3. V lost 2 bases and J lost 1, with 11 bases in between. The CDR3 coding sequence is TGTGCCAGCAGTTTACGCAGGGCCCCGAACACTGAAGCTTTCTTT. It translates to CASSLRRAPNTEAFF.

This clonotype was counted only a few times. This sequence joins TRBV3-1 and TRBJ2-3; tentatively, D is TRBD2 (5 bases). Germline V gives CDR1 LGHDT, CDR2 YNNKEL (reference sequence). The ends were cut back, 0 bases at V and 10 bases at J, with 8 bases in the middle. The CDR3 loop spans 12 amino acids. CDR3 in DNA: TGTGCCAGCAGCCAAGACGAGAGGGCGCAGTATTTT. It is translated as CASSQDERAQYF.